The entry that follows covers one T cell receptor beta chain sequence. This record comes from a study of cytomegalovirus exposure and HLA in healthy donors. The study ran its PCR with 60 Vbeta and 13 Jbeta primers. Using immunoSEQ multiplex PCR, the repertoire was profiled, and TCRdb retains in-frame clones only, with some absent. The sample lists roughly 120,000 clones; 69% were seen once. The origin of this receptor is a woman aged 65 to 85 in good health and CMV-seropositive. The source material was PBMCs.

Here the CDR3 reads CASSEAAFEGENYGYTF. The CDR3 DNA sequence: TGTGCCAGCAGTGAAGCCGCGTTTGAGGGAGAAAACTATGGCTACACCTTC. This chain joins TRBV2 and TRBJ1-2; unclear D gene. This CDR3 is built from 17 residues. The ends were cut back, 0 bases at V and 2 bases at J, with 16 bases in the middle. Germline CDR1 SNHLY, CDR2 FYNNEI.